Below are 26 T cell receptor beta chains sequenced from a single sample in a study of T cell responses to AZD1222 COVID-19 vaccine. Sequencing was performed with immunoSEQ multiplex PCR; in TCRdb, only in-frame clones are kept and a portion is missing. The sample lists some 200,000 clones, over 85% occurring once. The sample in question was peripheral blood, obtained 28 days after the second AZD1222 dose. The source of these receptors is an adult who received the AZD1222 COVID-19 vaccine.

This chain links TRBV5-4 with TRBJ2-2, with TRBD1 identical over 8 bases. V shed 6 bases, J shed 6 bases, and the junction held 10 bases outside the gene matches. Germline V CDR1 and CDR2: SGHNT, YYREEE (reference sequence). This CDR3 has 15 amino acids. CDR3 coding DNA: TGTGCCAGCAAGGCGGACAGGGAAAAGGCCGGGGAGCTGTTTTTT. Its protein product is CASKADREKAGELFF.

The chain combines TRBV5-1 with TRBJ1-2; 8 positions match TRBD1. The germline CDR1 and CDR2 sequences are SGHRS and YFSETQ. This CDR3 contains 14 residues. With 5 bases clipped from V and 3 bases from J, the junction kept 6 bases outside the gene matches. The CDR3 DNA sequence: TGCGCCAGCAGACCGACAGGGGCCGACTATGGCTACACCTTC. Its translation is CASRPTGADYGYTF. Supplemented by reference TRBV5-1 and TRBJ1-2, the full variable domain reads KAGVTQTPRYLIKTRGQQVTLSCSPISGHRSVSWYQQTPGQGLQFLFEYFSETQRNKGNFPGRFSGRQFSNSRSEMNVSTLELGDSALYLCASRPTGADYGYTFGSGTRLTVV.

This clone has a single count. The chain joins TRBV28 to TRBJ1-5; TRBD1 might be the D (6 bases). The V and J ends lost 2 bases and 5 bases respectively, with 13 bases between them. Per the germline V gene, CDR1 is MDHEN and CDR2 is SYDVKM. The CDR3 spans 15 residues. CDR3 protein: CASSLGGRWDQPQHF. The CDR3 DNA is TGTGCCAGCAGTTTAGGGGGGCGTTGGGATCAGCCCCAGCATTTT.

This chain joins TRBV10-3 and TRBJ1-1; a possible D gene is TRBD1 (5 bases). The V end lost 10 bases, the J end lost 0 bases, and 15 bases lay between the germline ends. CDR1 and CDR2 from the germline V gene are ENHRY and SYGVKD. This CDR3 is 14 amino acids long. CDR3 loop: CATDRGGLNTEAFF. The CDR3 DNA follows: TGTGCCACCGATCGGGGCGGCCTGAACACTGAAGCTTTCTTT.

This chain joins TRBV12-3 or TRBV12-4 and TRBJ1-2, with TRBD1 as a possible D gene (5 bases). V dropped 5 bases and J dropped 4 bases, with 11 bases sitting between them. The CDR3 extends over 13 amino acids. CDR3 sequence reads: CASSPLDSYGYTF. The CDR3 nucleotides read TGTGCCAGCAGTCCACTTGACAGCTATGGCTACACCTTC.

The chain has TRBV3-1 (or the pseudogene TRBV3-2) and TRBJ2-7; 9 nucleotides agree with TRBD1. The CDR3 covers 14 residues. CDR1 is LGHDT, CDR2 YNNKEL, per germline (reference sequence). V lost 1 base, J lost 4 bases, and 2 bases stayed unmatched. In DNA form, the CDR3 reads TGTGCCAGCAGCCAAGCGACAGGGGGGTACGAGCAGTACTTC. Its translation is CASSQATGGYEQYF.

The J gene is TRBJ2-7, the V gene TRBV7-8; 7 bases fit TRBD2. With 5 bases clipped from V and 0 bases from J, the junction kept 7 bases outside the gene matches. The CDR3 is 15 amino acids. Germline loops: CDR1 SGHVS, CDR2 FQNEAQ. The DNA for the CDR3 is TGTGCCAGCAGCCGAGGAGGGACTATCTCCTACGAGCAGTACTTC. Translating it yields CASSRGGTISYEQYF. The full variable domain, completed using reference TRBV7-8 and TRBJ2-7, is GAGVSQSPRYKVAKRGQDVALRCDPISGHVSLFWYQQALGQGPEFLTYFQNEAQLDKSGLPSDRFFAERPEGSVSTLKIQRTQQEDSAVYLCASSRGGTISYEQYFGPGTRLTVT.

The chain uses TRBV6-5 and TRBJ1-3, with no clear D. Germline V gene sequence: CDR1 MNHEY, CDR2 SVGAGI. This CDR3 is 13 amino acids long. V lost 8 bases and J 0 bases, leaving 8 bases between the germline ends. The CDR3 reads CASVRSSGNTIYF. CDR3 nucleotide sequence: TGTGCCAGCGTCAGGAGCTCTGGAAACACCATATATTTT.

This clone was picked up one time. The rearrangement links TRBV6-2 or TRBV6-3 to TRBJ2-4; TRBD2 aligns across 8 bases. Germline V gene sequence: CDR1 MNHEY, CDR2 SVGEGT. V was clipped by 6 bases and J by 3 bases; unmatched bases: 7. This CDR3 has 15 residues. CDR3 nucleotide sequence: TGTGCCAGCAGCCCCGGGGGGGGTGGCAAAAACATTCAGTACTTC. Protein: CASSPGGGGKNIQYF.

This clone was detected once. Relative to the germline gene, one junction end is altered; a read error may explain this. The chain uses TRBV18 and TRBJ1-4, with TRBD1 matching over 11 bases. The CDR3 sequence is 17 residues long. Germline assignment: CDR1 KGHSH and CDR2 LQKENI. The CDR3 bases are TGTGCCGGCTCACCCCTAGGGACAGGGGGTACTAATGAAAAACTGTTTTTT. Translated, it gives CAGSPLGTGGTNEKLFF.

This clone has just one count. The chain employs TRBV7-2 and TRBJ2-5; 11 bases match TRBD2. Losses at the gene ends were 8 bases for V and 1 base for J; bases not matched to a gene: 12. The CDR3 is 17 residues long. Germline assignment: CDR1 SGHTA and CDR2 FQGNSA. The CDR3: CASSPLAGGLFQETQYF. The CDR3 nucleotides are TGTGCCAGCTCTCCGCTAGCGGGGGGACTATTCCAAGAGACCCAGTACTTC.

The chain links TRBV4-2 to TRBJ2-5; 9 nucleotides agree with TRBD2. This CDR3 region has 17 residues. CDR1 is LGHNA, CDR2 YNFKEQ, per germline. Trimming took 0 bases from V and 2 from J; bases not matched to a gene: 7. CDR3 DNA sequence: TGTGCCAGCAGCCAAGAATTGGCGGGGGGGCCGCAAGAGACCCAGTACTTC. Encoded protein: CASSQELAGGPQETQYF.

V and J are TRBV5-4 and TRBJ2-5, with 8 bases lining up with TRBD2. After removal of 6 bases from V and 5 bases from J, the junction contained 9 bases not matched to a gene. Germline V gene lookup returns CDR1 SGHNT and CDR2 YYREEE (reference sequence). This CDR3 spans 14 amino acids. CDR3 in DNA: TGTGCCAGCACCCTAGCGGGCGTGGAGGAGACCCAGTACTTC. This sequence encodes CASTLAGVEETQYF.

The CDR3 DNA is TGTGCCAGCAGGCGGGGGGACCGTGGGGCCCAGTACTTC. Residues: CASRRGDRGAQYF. The rearrangement links TRBV2 to TRBJ2-5; 8 bases align to TRBD2. The CDR3 extends over 13 amino acids. J was trimmed by 9 bases and V by 6 bases; bases with no gene match: 9. The germline V gene encodes CDR1 SNHLY and CDR2 FYNNEI.

This chain joins TRBV5-4 and TRBJ2-5; possibly TRBD1 or TRBD2 for D (5 bases each). This CDR3 contains 15 residues. Trimming took 1 base from V and 3 from J, leaving 13 bases between them. The germline CDR1 and CDR2 sequences are SGHNT and YYREEE (reference sequence). The CDR3 sequence is CASSLYRTGKETQYF. In DNA, the CDR3 is TGTGCCAGCAGCTTGTACAGGACCGGGAAAGAGACCCAGTACTTC.

The chain combines TRBV19 with TRBJ1-5; D perhaps matches TRBD1 (5 bases). Trimming took 3 bases from V and 1 from J, leaving 10 bases between them. The CDR3 has 15 residues. The germline CDR1 and CDR2 sequences are LNHDA and SQIVND (reference sequence). The CDR3 bases are TGTGCCAGTAGTATCTCACAGGCGAGCAATCAGCCCCAGCATTTT. Amino acids: CASSISQASNQPQHF.

This clone was seen only once. The chain recombines TRBV5-1 with TRBJ2-1, with a tentative D call TRBD1 (6 bases). V was clipped by 4 bases and J by 8 bases, with 19 bases between them. The V gene's germline CDR1 is SGHRS and CDR2 YFSETQ. This CDR3 is built from 15 residues. CDR3 DNA sequence: TGCGCCAGCAGCCCACAGGGTGGGGTAGGGGATGAGCAGTTCTTC. This encodes CASSPQGGVGDEQFF.

The rearrangement uses TRBV11-1 and TRBJ1-1; perhaps TRBD1 as D (6 bases). V was cut by 6 bases and J by 0 bases, with 14 bases left in between. CDR1 and CDR2 from the germline V gene are SGHAT and FQDESV (reference sequence). The CDR3 spans 15 residues. CDR3 in amino acids: CASSIQGPMNTEAFF. The CDR3 DNA sequence: TGTGCCAGCAGTATACAGGGACCAATGAACACTGAAGCTTTCTTT. Combining the CDR3 with reference TRBV11-1 and TRBJ1-1 gives the whole variable domain EAEVAQSPRYKITEKSQAVAFWCDPISGHATLYWYRQILGQGPELLVQFQDESVVDDSQLPKDRFSAERLKGVDSTLKIQPAELGDSAMYLCASSIQGPMNTEAFFGQGTRLTVV.

The chain combines TRBV28 with TRBJ1-2; D is unresolved. Per the germline V gene, CDR1 is MDHEN and CDR2 is SYDVKM. The CDR3 is 14 amino acids. V was shortened by 6 bases and J by 7 bases, with 18 bases between the two germline ends. The CDR3 region has the DNA TGTGCCAGCAGCCTGGGCTCCCGGGTAGTTGGCTACACCTTC. Protein: CASSLGSRVVGYTF.

This clone turned up a few times. The gene calls are TRBV7-3 and TRBJ2-3; a possible D gene is TRBD2 (6 bases). The CDR3 has 14 residues. Germline CDR1 reads SGHTA; CDR2 reads FQGTGA. Trimming took off 1 base at V and 5 bases at J, with 10 bases between the two ends. For the CDR3, the DNA is TGTGCCAGCAGCTTAAGTGGAGGGGTAGATACGCAGTATTTT. Its protein is CASSLSGGVDTQYF.

The genes are TRBV5-4 and TRBJ2-6; D may be TRBD1 (6 bases). Germline V lookup: CDR1 SGHNT, CDR2 YYREEE (reference sequence). Between the trimmed V and J ends, which lost 1 base and 5 bases, there was a span of 22 bases. This CDR3 region has 19 residues. CDR3 sequence reads: CASSLRTASSSSRANVLTF. The CDR3 region has the DNA TGTGCCAGCAGCTTGCGGACAGCCTCCTCAAGCAGCCGGGCCAACGTCCTGACTTTC.

The CDR3 nucleotides read TGTGCCAGCAATCCTCTAGCGGAAGAGCAGTACTTC. Its protein is CASNPLAEEQYF. The gene calls are TRBV7-9 and TRBJ2-7, with 7 bases identical to TRBD2. The germline gives CDR1 SEHNR, CDR2 FQNEAQ (reference sequence). Trimming cost V 7 bases and J 7 bases; bases outside gene matches: 7. CDR3 length equals 12 residues.

There are a few counts of this clone. The chain joins TRBV6-5 to TRBJ1-2; maybe TRBD1 (6 bases). This CDR3 has 16 residues. Trimming stripped 4 bases from V and 6 bases from J, with 21 bases between. The germline V gene encodes CDR1 MNHEY and CDR2 SVGAGI. The CDR3 spells CASSSKIAGAGNGYTF. CDR3 in DNA: TGTGCCAGCAGTTCAAAGATCGCAGGGGCGGGGAATGGCTACACCTTC.

The chain's CDR3 is CAIRAGTVNTEAFF. The CDR3 bases are TGTGCCATCAGGGCCGGGACAGTAAACACTGAAGCTTTCTTT. The gene calls are TRBV10-3 and TRBJ1-1; 7 nucleotides agree with TRBD1. Germline lookup yields CDR1 ENHRY and CDR2 SYGVKD. CDR3 length equals 14 residues. J was trimmed by 2 bases and V by 6 bases; bases with no gene match: 6.

The chain joins TRBV7-8 to TRBJ1-1; no definite D call. With 3 bases removed from V and 0 bases from J, the gap between germline ends came to 11 bases. From germline, CDR1 is SGHVS and CDR2 FQNEAQ. CDR3 length: 15 amino acids. CDR3 loop: CASSFASRLNTEAFF. In DNA, the CDR3 is TGTGCCAGCAGCTTTGCGAGTAGGCTGAACACTGAAGCTTTCTTT.

The chain carries TRBV5-8 and TRBJ1-4, with a possible D match to TRBD1 (6 bases). Trimming pared 2 bases from V and 7 bases from J, leaving 12 bases between. Germline CDR1 reads SGHTS; CDR2 reads YDEGEE. CDR3 length equals 14 residues. The CDR3 sequence: CASSLMQGSEKLFF. CDR3 nucleotide sequence: TGTGCCAGCAGCTTAATGCAGGGGAGTGAAAAACTGTTTTTT. Full variable domain (rest looked up from reference TRBV5-8 and TRBJ1-4): EAGVTQSPTHLIKTRGQQATLRCSPISGHTSVYWYQQALGLGLQFLLWYDEGEERNRGNFPPRFSGRQFPNYSSELNVNALELEDSALYLCASSLMQGSEKLFFGSGTQLSVL.